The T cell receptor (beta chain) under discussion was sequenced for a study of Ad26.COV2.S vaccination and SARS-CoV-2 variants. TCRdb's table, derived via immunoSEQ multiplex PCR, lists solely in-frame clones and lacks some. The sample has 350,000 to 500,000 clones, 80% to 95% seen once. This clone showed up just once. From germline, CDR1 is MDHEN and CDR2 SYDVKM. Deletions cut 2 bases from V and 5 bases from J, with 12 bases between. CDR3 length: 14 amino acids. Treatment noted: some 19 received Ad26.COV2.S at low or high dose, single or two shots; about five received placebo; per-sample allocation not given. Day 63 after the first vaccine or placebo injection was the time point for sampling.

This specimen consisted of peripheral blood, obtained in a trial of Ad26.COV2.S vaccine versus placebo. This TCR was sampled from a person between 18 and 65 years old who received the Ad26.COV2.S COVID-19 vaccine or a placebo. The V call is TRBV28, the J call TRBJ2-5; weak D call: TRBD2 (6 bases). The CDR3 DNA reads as TGTGCCAGCAGTTTAGCCGAAAGCGGGGAGACCCAGTACTTC. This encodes CASSLAESGETQYF.